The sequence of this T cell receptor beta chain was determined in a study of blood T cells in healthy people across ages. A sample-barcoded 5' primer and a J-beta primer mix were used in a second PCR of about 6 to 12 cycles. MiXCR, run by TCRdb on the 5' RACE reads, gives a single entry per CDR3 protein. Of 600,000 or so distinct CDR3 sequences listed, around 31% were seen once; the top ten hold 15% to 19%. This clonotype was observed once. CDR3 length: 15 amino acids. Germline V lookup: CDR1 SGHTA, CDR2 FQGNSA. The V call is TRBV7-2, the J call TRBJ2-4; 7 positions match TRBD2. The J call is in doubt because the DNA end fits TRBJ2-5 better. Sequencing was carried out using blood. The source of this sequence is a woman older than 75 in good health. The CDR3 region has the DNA TGTGCCAGCAGCGCCCGACTAGCCTCCCAAGAGACCCAGTACTTC. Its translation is CASSARLASQETQYF.